This T cell receptor (beta chain) was recorded in a study of response to subunit inactivated influenza vaccine. Study-level points and caveats: The authors proposed limited new T cell recruitment per seasonal influenza vaccination.

TCRdb called the RT-PCR reads again in MiXCR, with one record for every CDR3 protein. The data hold about 570,000 distinct CDR3 sequences, with approximately 10% observed a single time. Trimming shortened V by 2 bases and J by 1 base, and 8 bases separated the two germline ends. CDR1 SQVTM and CDR2 ANQGSEA come from the germline V gene. The CDR3 length is 13 residues. This clonotype was detected many times. Antigen: not known. This specimen consisted of PBMCs from blood, obtained on the day of vaccination. This sequence was found in a man over 45 who received an inactivated influenza vaccine. The chain links TRBV29-1 to TRBJ1-2; D ambiguous. CDR3 protein: CSVEQAINYGYTF. The CDR3 region has the DNA TGCAGCGTTGAACAGGCTATTAACTATGGCTACACCTTC. Full variable domain (missing parts from reference TRBV29-1 and TRBJ1-2): SAVISQKPSRDICQRGTSLTIQCQVDSQVTMMFWYRQQPGQSLTLIATANQGSEATYESGFVIDKFPISRPNLTFSTLTVSNMSPEDSSIYLCSVEQAINYGYTFGSGTRLTVV.